One and the same sample provided the 29 T cell receptor beta chains below, sequenced in a study of cytomegalovirus exposure and HLA in healthy donors. Use of 60 Vbeta and 13 Jbeta primers characterized the PCR. Sequencing was performed with immunoSEQ multiplex PCR; in TCRdb, only in-frame clones are kept and a portion is missing. The sample lists 150,000 to 200,000 clones; around 76% were seen once. Sequenced sample: PBMCs. Receptors originate from a woman aged 25 to 39 in good health and CMV-seropositive.

The V gene is TRBV5-6, the J gene TRBJ2-5; 10 bases align to TRBD1. Germline CDR1 is SGHDT and CDR2 is YYEEEE. V gave up 4 bases and J gave up 5 bases; unmatched junction bases: 11. This CDR3 spans 16 amino acids. The CDR3 DNA reads TGTGCCAGCAGCGCAAAGACAGGGGGCATAGGGGAGACCCAGTACTTC. It is translated as CASSAKTGGIGETQYF.

The gene calls are TRBV5-4 and TRBJ2-5, with 7 bases lining up with TRBD1. Germline trimming cut 5 bases from V and 4 bases from J; bases unmatched to any gene: 14. The germline CDR1 and CDR2 sequences are SGHNT and YYREEE (reference sequence). This CDR3 spans 16 amino acids. The CDR3 loop reads CASRKERGTASETQYF. CDR3 nucleotides: TGTGCCAGCAGGAAGGAGAGGGGGACAGCCTCAGAGACCCAGTACTTC.

The chain recombines TRBV30 with TRBJ1-6; perhaps TRBD1 as D (5 bases). The V end lost 5 bases, the J end lost 7 bases, and 9 bases lay between the germline ends. Germline CDR1 is GTSNPN and CDR2 is SVGIG (reference sequence). The CDR3 runs 12 residues. The CDR3 loop is CAWDRFNSPLHF. In DNA, the CDR3 is TGTGCCTGGGACAGATTCAATTCACCCCTCCACTTT.

The V gene is TRBV18, the J gene TRBJ2-6; D remains unclear. Trimming pared 3 bases from V and 4 bases from J, leaving 7 bases between. The CDR3 extends over 14 amino acids. The germline V gene has CDR1 KGHSH and CDR2 LQKENI. CDR3 nucleotides: TGTGCCAGCTCACCCTACTTAGGGGCCAACGTCCTGACTTTC. This translates into CASSPYLGANVLTF.

This chain joins TRBV13 and TRBJ2-1; D is undetermined. Germline V CDR1 and CDR2: PRHDT, FYEKMQ (reference sequence). V was trimmed by 5 bases and J by 3 bases, leaving 11 bases between them. This CDR3 region has 14 residues. The CDR3 nucleotides are TGTGCCAGCAGCCCGACGGGTGGCTACAATGAGCAGTTCTTC. This translates into CASSPTGGYNEQFF. Complete variable domain (other parts from reference TRBV13 and TRBJ2-1): AAGVIQSPRHLIKEKRETATLKCYPIPRHDTVYWYQQGPGQDPQFLISFYEKMQSDKGSIPDRFSAQQFSDYHSELNMSSLELGDSALYFCASSPTGGYNEQFFGPGTRLTVL.

CDR3 region: CASSPSQERNEQFF. CDR3 nucleotide sequence: TGTGCCAGCAGTCCATCCCAAGAGCGCAATGAGCAGTTCTTC. This chain links TRBV27 with TRBJ2-1; D gene ambiguous. Trimming removed 5 bases at V and 6 bases at J, with 14 bases between. Germline V gene sequence: CDR1 MNHEY, CDR2 SMNVEV (reference sequence). The CDR3 sequence is 14 residues long.

The chain couples TRBV5-6 to TRBJ2-1; D is perhaps TRBD1 (6 bases). This CDR3 is 14 amino acids long. Germline CDR1 SGHDT, CDR2 YYEEEE. V dropped 2 bases and J dropped 7 bases, with 13 bases sitting between them. Written as DNA, the CDR3 is TGTGCCAGCAGCTTTGGGCCCCAGGGGAATGAGCAGTTCTTC. It codes for CASSFGPQGNEQFF.

V is TRBV14 and J is TRBJ1-2; 10 bases match TRBD1. The V gene's germline CDR1 is SGHDN and CDR2 FVKESK. The CDR3 is made up of 15 amino acids. J lost 8 bases, V lost 6 bases, and 12 bases had no gene match. CDR3 sequence: CASSYTAGTGEGYTF. The CDR3 bases are TGTGCCAGCAGTTATACCGCCGGGACAGGGGAAGGCTACACCTTC.

The chain recombines TRBV2 with TRBJ2-1; 7 nucleotides align to TRBD2. The CDR3 runs 16 residues. The V gene's germline CDR1 is SNHLY and CDR2 FYNNEI. Trimming at V came to 6 bases and at J to 0 bases, leaving 8 bases not matched to a gene. CDR3 in amino acids: CASSAWRESSYNEQFF. The CDR3 nucleotides are TGTGCCAGCAGCGCTTGGCGGGAGAGCTCCTACAATGAGCAGTTCTTC.

The chain carries TRBV7-9 and TRBJ1-2; D unresolved. Germline CDR1 is SEHNR and CDR2 is FQNEAQ (reference sequence). CDR3 length equals 13 residues. The V end was cut by 1 base, the J end by 7 bases, with 10 bases between. CDR3 residues: CASSLVGVPGYTF. CDR3 sequence (DNA): TGTGCCAGCAGCTTAGTGGGAGTACCTGGCTACACCTTC.

This clone was observed a few times. J is TRBJ2-3 and V is TRBV30; 10 bases agree with TRBD2. CDR1 and CDR2 from the germline V gene are GTSNPN and SVGIG (reference sequence). This CDR3 has 14 residues. V was pared by 7 bases and J by 1 base, with 5 bases of the junction left unmatched. This chain's CDR3 is CASSGGAGTDTQYF. In nucleotides, the CDR3 is TGTGCCTCCAGCGGGGGGGCCGGCACAGATACGCAGTATTTT.

J is TRBJ2-1 and V is TRBV6-1, with a possible D match to TRBD2 (6 bases). The CDR3 has 13 residues. Trimming took off 8 bases at V and 8 bases at J, with 16 bases between the two ends. The V gene's germline CDR1 is MNHNS and CDR2 SASEGT. CDR3 nucleotides: TGTGCCAGCTCAACACTAGCTCACCATGAGCAGTTCTTC. Encoded protein: CASSTLAHHEQFF.

The rearrangement uses TRBV7-9 and TRBJ1-1; TRBD1 might be the D (6 bases). Trimming removed 5 bases at V and 0 bases at J, with 10 bases between. Germline lookup yields CDR1 SEHNR and CDR2 FQNEAQ (reference sequence). This CDR3 is 14 amino acids long. The CDR3 loop is CASSETGMNTEAFF. The CDR3, as DNA: TGTGCCAGCAGCGAAACAGGGATGAACACTGAAGCTTTCTTT.

The chain uses TRBV28 and TRBJ2-7; a weak D match, TRBD1 (6 bases). Germline CDR1 MDHEN, CDR2 SYDVKM. The CDR3 is 14 residues long. Trimming removed 5 bases at V and 3 bases at J, with 14 bases between. CDR3 sequence reads: CASSAGQTDYEQYF. CDR3 DNA sequence: TGTGCCAGCAGTGCCGGACAGACGGACTACGAGCAGTACTTC.

The CDR3 nucleotides read TGTGCCAGCAGTACGCTACAGGGGCGCACAGATACGCAGTATTTT. Its protein is CASSTLQGRTDTQYF. The chain links TRBV27 to TRBJ2-3; 7 nucleotides match TRBD1. The germline V gene encodes CDR1 MNHEY and CDR2 SMNVEV (reference sequence). The CDR3 covers 15 residues. Losses at the gene ends were 5 bases for V and 1 base for J; bases not matched to a gene: 6.

This chain joins TRBV28 and TRBJ2-7; 7 bases align to TRBD2. The CDR3 has 12 residues. Germline CDR1 MDHEN, CDR2 SYDVKM. V was pared by 3 bases and J by 6 bases, with 2 bases of the junction left unmatched. In nucleotides, the CDR3 is TGTGCCAGCAGTTTGGCTAGCGGCGAGCAGTACTTC. This translates into CASSLASGEQYF.

The chain has TRBV4-3 and TRBJ1-2, with D perhaps TRBD1 (6 bases). The germline CDR1 and CDR2 sequences are LGHNA and YSLEER. This CDR3 is built from 15 residues. The V end was cut by 1 base, the J end by 3 bases, with 12 bases between. The CDR3 loop is CASSQVVYRDYGYTF. Written as DNA, the CDR3 is TGCGCCAGCAGCCAAGTTGTTTACAGGGACTATGGCTACACCTTC.

In DNA form, the CDR3 reads TGTGCCAGCAGTTTAGCGGGAAGCTCCTACGAGCAGTACTTC. Its translation: CASSLAGSSYEQYF. The chain carries TRBV6-5 and TRBJ2-7; 8 bases map to TRBD2. Germline values: CDR1 MNHEY, CDR2 SVGAGI. Losses at the gene ends were 4 bases for V and 0 bases for J; bases not matched to a gene: 2. The CDR3 loop spans 14 amino acids.

The J gene is TRBJ1-3, the V gene TRBV5-1; D is undetermined. The CDR3 sequence is 11 residues long. The germline V gene has CDR1 SGHRS and CDR2 YFSETQ. The V and J ends lost 2 bases and 7 bases respectively, with 4 bases between them. The CDR3 nucleotides read TGCGCCAGCAGCTTCAGTAACACCATATATTTT. Translating it yields CASSFSNTIYF.

This chain links TRBV5-1 with TRBJ1-4, with 12 bases fitting TRBD1. Germline V gene sequence: CDR1 SGHRS, CDR2 YFSETQ. The CDR3 length is 14 residues. Germline trimming cut 7 bases from V and 8 bases from J; bases unmatched to any gene: 6. The CDR3 bases are TGCGCCAGCCACAAGGGGACAGGGGGCGAAAAACTGTTTTTT. Protein product: CASHKGTGGEKLFF.

J is TRBJ1-1 and V is TRBV28; D is ambiguous. The V and J ends lost 3 bases and 5 bases respectively, with 10 bases between them. The CDR3 consists of 13 residues. CDR1 and CDR2 (germline): MDHEN, SYDVKM. The CDR3 region has the DNA TGTGCCAGCAGTTTCGGCGGGCGGACTGAAGCTTTCTTT. Protein sequence: CASSFGGRTEAFF.

V is TRBV25-1 and J is TRBJ1-3; possible D gene TRBD1, 6 bases. This CDR3 spans 15 amino acids. The germline gives CDR1 MGHDK, CDR2 SYGVNS. V lost 4 bases, J lost 2 bases, and 12 bases lay in between. The CDR3 sequence is CASSATRGTGNTIYF. The CDR3 region has the DNA TGTGCCAGCAGTGCAACCAGGGGAACTGGAAACACCATATATTTT.

This clone turned up a few times. The DNA of the CDR3 is TGTGCCAGCAGTATAGCGGGAGAGTATTACGAGCAGTACTTC. This sequence encodes CASSIAGEYYEQYF. The rearrangement uses TRBV6-1 and TRBJ2-7; TRBD2 matches 9 bases. J was trimmed by 4 bases and V by 5 bases; bases with no gene match: 6. Per germline, CDR1 MNHNS and CDR2 SASEGT. The CDR3 runs 14 residues.

This clone was observed a handful of times. V and J are TRBV6-1 and TRBJ2-3, with D hard to call. Germline loops: CDR1 MNHNS, CDR2 SASEGT. The CDR3 runs 14 residues. Trimming removed 3 bases from V and 3 bases from J, with 10 bases in between. This chain's CDR3 is CASSEWQVTDTQYF. CDR3 in DNA: TGTGCCAGCAGTGAGTGGCAGGTGACAGATACGCAGTATTTT.

The J gene is TRBJ2-5, the V gene TRBV27, with D perhaps TRBD1 (6 bases). Germline CDR1 is MNHEY and CDR2 is SMNVEV (reference sequence). This CDR3 is 16 amino acids long. V was shortened by 5 bases and J by 8 bases, with 24 bases between the two germline ends. The CDR3 DNA follows: TGTGCCAGCAGTCCGTACACCGGGACACAGGAATTAACCCAGTACTTC. Its protein is CASSPYTGTQELTQYF.

This chain uses TRBV10-3 with TRBJ1-5; TRBD1 agrees at 7 bases. Per the germline V gene, CDR1 is ENHRY and CDR2 is SYGVKD. V shed 3 bases and J 1 base; nucleotides not matched to a gene: 24. There are 22 residues in the CDR3. This chain's CDR3 is CAISERDSRGAISPRSNQPQHF. The CDR3 coding sequence is TGTGCCATCAGTGAACGGGACAGTCGAGGAGCAATCAGCCCCAGGAGCAATCAGCCCCAGCATTTT.

This clone was observed a few times. This rearrangement joins TRBV6-6 to TRBJ2-7; TRBD2 agrees at 8 bases. Germline assignment: CDR1 MNHNY and CDR2 SVGAGI (reference sequence). This CDR3 spans 13 amino acids. This CDR3 reads CASSYALNDGLAV. The CDR3 DNA reads as TGTGCCAGCAGTTACGCTCTTAACGACGGACTAGCAGTC.

The genes are TRBV27 and TRBJ2-1, with D perhaps matching TRBD2 (6 bases). Germline CDR1 is MNHEY and CDR2 is SMNVEV (reference sequence). The CDR3 consists of 13 residues. The CDR3 DNA follows: TGTGTGTCTTATGCGGGGCCTTACAATGAGCAGTTCTTC. This encodes CVSYAGPYNEQFF.

CDR3: CASTPVGDSPLHF. The CDR3 bases are TGTGCCAGCACTCCGGTCGGTGATTCACCCCTCCACTTT. The rearrangement joins TRBV6-6 to TRBJ1-6; D gene uncertain. Germline V lookup: CDR1 MNHNY, CDR2 SVGAGI (reference sequence). V lost 7 bases, J lost 8 bases, and 12 bases lay in between. The CDR3 consists of 13 residues.